The entry below gives a single T cell receptor (beta chain) sequence along with its context. In this sample, this clonotype turned up a few times. Its target antigen remains unknown. Nothing much larger sits one base from this clone, and base qualities are not available. The sample comes from a study of T-cell memory formation after mild COVID-19 (dated by TCRdb to the early 2020s). Background on the whole study: TCR sequence clusters from the two donors were largely donor specific. Two young, previously healthy adult volunteers made up the cohort, one male and one female. In a couple of donors, T-cell clones that expanded and contracted after mild COVID-19 were followed by sequencing TCRalpha and TCRbeta repertoires longitudinally.

TCRdb records Illumina NovaSeq 6000 as the sequencer. cDNA libraries for TCRalpha and TCRbeta were prepared by 5'RACE using constant-segment primers, with sample barcodes and unique molecular identifiers added. Trizol reagent was used to extract RNA from every sample. Library amplification was performed in two PCR steps, and a second sample barcode and Illumina TruSeq adapters were introduced in the second step. Sequencing of the libraries was done on an Illumina NovaSeq, producing 2 x 150 bp paired-end reads. The authors' analysis ran thus. The reads were demultiplexed and collapsed into UMI-guided consensus sequences using migec v1.2.7. Using mixcr v2.1.11, UMI consensuses were aligned to TRA and TRB V and J templates and then assembled into clonotypes. A clonotype was counted as expanded or contracted only when both edgeR and NoisET called the clonotype significant, with the noise models trained on biological replicates. For edgeR calls, a false discovery rate-adjusted p below 0.01 and a log2 fold-change threshold of 1 were applied. As an exploratory analysis of dynamics, PCA with hierarchical clustering was applied to max-normalized trajectories of the 1000 most abundant clonotypes. The CD4 or CD8 phenotype of responding clones was assigned using the separately sequenced CD4+ and CD8+ repertoires. TCRdb reran the public reads through fastp at Q25 and MiXCR, keeping productive beta chains. Identical CDR3 protein sequences are pooled into one entry, listed with their most common genes and DNA. What appears here as the V and J calls and clone size reflects TCRdb's work, not the paper's. The table for this sample lists 350,000 to 500,000 distinct CDR3 sequences; 23% of them were counted only once. Over 10% of the sample is in the top ten clones.

Ficoll-Paque density gradient centrifugation was used to isolate PBMCs. What the work shows at the level of the full study, not this receptor alone: SARS-CoV-2 specificity of the second-wave clones peaking on day 37 was not confirmed. The detection of some responding clones in pre-infection memory suggests that pre-existing cross-reactive memory T cells joined the SARS-CoV-2 response. Clones that contracted from day 15 to 85 showed balanced CD4/CD8 phenotypes, whereas a second wave of clones that expanded from day 15 to 37 leaned towards CD4+. Contracting CD4+ clones turned up mainly in the CM and EM memory subsets, whereas EMRA was where CD8+ clones were enriched. Only a couple of mild cases were covered in the study, and larger cohorts including severe cases with pre-infection samples were considered necessary.

Sequenced sample: PBMCs or a T cell subset sorted from them (not recorded which). The sequence was collected from an adult woman who had mild COVID-19 (a few samples of this study predate the infection). The sample titles of this study are shuffled in the database, so cell type and time point are left out; the donor was told from shared clones.

The sequenced DNA is TGTGCCAGCAACGGGGGGGCCCTAGATACGCAGTATTTT. This translates into CASNGGALDTQYF. The chain is encoded by TRBV7-6 joined to TRBJ2-3; 8 of the junction bases match TRBD2. V and J are trimmed by 7 bases and 5 bases, and the gene matches miss 5 bases of the junction. CDR1 SGHVS and CDR2 FNYEAQ were looked up in the germline V gene. Including the terminal cysteine and phenylalanine, the CDR3 comprises 13 residues. The only DNA kept is the CDR3, 39 bases in frame from the first base.